This entry lists 2 T cell receptor beta chains sequenced from one sample in a study of beta chain features in type 1 diabetes. Reverse transcribing all isolated RNA meant expressed TCRB transcripts were sequenced. The method was immunoSEQ multiplex PCR; TCRdb's version includes in-frame clones alone and lacks a portion of them. The repertoire consists of approximately 250,000 clones, with 9.6% occurring once and the leading ten covering 0.03% to 0.04%. Sequencing was done on a sample of naive CD4+ T cells from blood. Receptor source: a young woman in good health.

The V and J genes are TRBV4-1 and TRBJ2-7; D unclear. Looked up from germline, CDR1 is MGHRA and CDR2 is YSYEKL. The germline V and J ends were trimmed by 3 bases and 0 bases, with 15 bases remaining between them. The CDR3 spans 16 residues. The CDR3 nucleotides are TGCGCCAGCAGCCAGACGCCGGATTGGAGCTCCTACGAGCAGTACTTC. The encoded protein is CASSQTPDWSSYEQYF.

The chain uses TRBV15 and TRBJ2-7, with TRBD1 matching 7 bases. Germline V gene sequence: CDR1 LNHNV, CDR2 YYDKDF (reference sequence). The CDR3 has 15 amino acids. After removal of 0 bases from V and 1 base from J, the junction contained 3 bases not matched to a gene. The CDR3 DNA is TGTGCCACCAGCAGAGATGGGGACAGATCCTACGAGCAGTACTTC. It yields the protein CATSRDGDRSYEQYF. Using reference TRBV15 and TRBJ2-7 for the parts outside the CDR3, the full variable domain is DAMVIQNPRYQVTQFGKPVTLSCSQTLNHNVMYWYQQKSSQAPKLLFHYYDKDFNNEADTPDNFQSRRPNTSFCFLDIRSPGLGDTAMYLCATSRDGDRSYEQYFGPGTRLTVT.